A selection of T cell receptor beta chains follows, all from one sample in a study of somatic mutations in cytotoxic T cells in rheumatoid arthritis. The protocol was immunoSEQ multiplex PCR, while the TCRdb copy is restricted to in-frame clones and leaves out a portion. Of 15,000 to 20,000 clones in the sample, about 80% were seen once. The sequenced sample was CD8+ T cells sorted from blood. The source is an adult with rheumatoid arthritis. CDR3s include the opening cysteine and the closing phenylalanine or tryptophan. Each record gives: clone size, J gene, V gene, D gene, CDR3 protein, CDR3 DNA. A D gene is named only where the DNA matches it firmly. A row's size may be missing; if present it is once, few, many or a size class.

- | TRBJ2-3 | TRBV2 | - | CASSELVGGTDTQYF | TGTGCCAGCAGTGAATTGGTTGGCGGCACAGATACGCAGTATTTT
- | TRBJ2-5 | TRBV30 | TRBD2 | CAWTGTSGSMETQYF | TGTGCCTGGACCGGGACTAGCGGGAGTATGGAGACCCAGTACTTC
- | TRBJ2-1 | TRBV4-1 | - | CASSRDGSAAYNEQFF | TGCGCCAGCAGCCGGGATGGGTCGGCGGCCTACAATGAGCAGTTCTTC
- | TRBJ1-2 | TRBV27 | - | CATHTPEGYTF | TGTGCCACGCACACGCCGGAAGGCTACACCTTC
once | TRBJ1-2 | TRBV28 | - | CASSDNYGYTF | TGTGCCAGCAGTGACAACTATGGCTACACCTTC
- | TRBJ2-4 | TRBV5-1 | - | CASRDSGIAKNIQYF | TGCGCCAGCAGGGACAGCGGAATAGCCAAAAACATTCAGTACTTC
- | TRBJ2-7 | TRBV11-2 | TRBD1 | CASSLVGWGQGSFEQYF | TGTGCCAGCAGCTTAGTTGGGTGGGGACAGGGATCGTTCGAGCAGTACTTC
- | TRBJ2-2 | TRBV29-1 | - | CSVEWWGERTGELFF | TGCAGCGTTGAATGGTGGGGCGAGCGTACCGGGGAGCTGTTTTTT
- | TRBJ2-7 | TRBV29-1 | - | CSVAGVRSYEQYF | TGCAGCGTTGCGGGGGTCCGCTCCTACGAGCAGTACTTC
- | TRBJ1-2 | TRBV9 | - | CASSARQTGYRGYTF | TGTGCCAGCAGCGCCCGACAAACGGGATATCGTGGCTACACCTTC
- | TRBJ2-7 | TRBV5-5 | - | CASTFGVLSYEQYF | TGTGCCAGCACCTTTGGGGTGCTCTCCTACGAGCAGTACTTC
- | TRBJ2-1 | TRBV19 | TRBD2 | CAIGLAGGPSNEQFF | TGTGCCATCGGACTAGCGGGGGGGCCCTCCAATGAGCAGTTCTTC
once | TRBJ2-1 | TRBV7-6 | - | CASSPGSSYNEQFF | TGTGCCAGCAGCCCCGGGAGCTCCTACAATGAGCAGTTCTTC
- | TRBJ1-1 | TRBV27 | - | CASSLLSGAEAFF | TGTGCCAGCAGTTTACTCTCGGGGGCTGAAGCTTTCTTT
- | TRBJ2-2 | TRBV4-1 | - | CASSQDGAEGSGELFF | TGCGCCAGCAGCCAAGATGGGGCGGAGGGTAGCGGGGAGCTGTTTTTT
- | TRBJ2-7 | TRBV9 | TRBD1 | CASSHQGQGPYEQYF | TGTGCCAGCAGCCACCAGGGACAGGGGCCCTACGAGCAGTACTTC
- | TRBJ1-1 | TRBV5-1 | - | CASSLGTAPENTEAFF | TGCGCCAGCAGCTTGGGAACCGCGCCAGAGAACACTGAAGCTTTCTTT
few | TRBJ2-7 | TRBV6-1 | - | CASSEAGIPEYF | TGTGCCAGCAGTGAAGCAGGAATTCCTGAGTACTTC
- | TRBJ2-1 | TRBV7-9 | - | CASSPSSGRQFF | TGTGCCAGCAGCCCTTCCTCAGGTAGGCAGTTCTTC
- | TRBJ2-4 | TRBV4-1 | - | CASSQQQPGTLAKNIQYF | TGCGCCAGCAGCCAGCAGCAGCCCGGGACACTAGCCAAAAACATTCAGTACTTC
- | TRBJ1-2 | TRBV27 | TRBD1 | CASSWGQGNYGYTF | TGTGCCAGCAGTTGGGGACAGGGTAACTATGGCTACACCTTC
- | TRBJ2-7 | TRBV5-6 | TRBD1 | CASSLGQGAVEQYF | TGTGCCAGCAGCTTGGGACAGGGGGCCGTCGAGCAGTACTTC
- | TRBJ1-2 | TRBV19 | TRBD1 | CASSKTQGWVNYGYTF | TGTGCCAGTAGTAAGACACAGGGGTGGGTTAACTATGGCTACACCTTC
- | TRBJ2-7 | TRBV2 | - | CASSEILDSHYEQYF | TGTGCCAGCAGTGAAATACTGGACAGTCACTACGAGCAGTACTTC
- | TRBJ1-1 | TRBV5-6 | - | CASSFGTYMSTEAFF | TGTGCCAGCAGCTTTGGAACTTATATGAGCACTGAAGCTTTCTTT
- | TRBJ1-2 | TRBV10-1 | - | CASSVKGYGYTF | TGCGCCAGCAGTGTGAAAGGATATGGCTACACCTTC
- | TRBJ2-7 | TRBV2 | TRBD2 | CASSEAGLAGGLYEQYF | TGTGCCAGCAGTGAAGCGGGCCTAGCGGGAGGGCTGTACGAGCAGTACTTC
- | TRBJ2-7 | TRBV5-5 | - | CASSLATIPGVRNEQYF | TGTGCCAGCAGCTTGGCTACGATCCCCGGAGTTCGGAACGAGCAGTACTTC
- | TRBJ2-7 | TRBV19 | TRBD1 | CASSIGTGVSYEQYF | TGTGCCAGTAGTATTGGGACAGGGGTATCCTACGAGCAGTACTTC
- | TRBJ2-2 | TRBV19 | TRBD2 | CASSTQTSRAGELFF | TGTGCCAGTAGTACCCAGACTAGCAGGGCCGGGGAGCTGTTTTTT
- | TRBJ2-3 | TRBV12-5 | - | CASGSLSTDTQYF | TGTGCTAGTGGTTCCCTTAGCACAGATACGCAGTATTTT
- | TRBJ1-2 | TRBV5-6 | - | CASSLGSLKDGYTF | TGTGCCAGCAGCTTAGGGTCCCTGAAGGATGGCTACACCTTC
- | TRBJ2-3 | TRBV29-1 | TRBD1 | CSVEDRRTGRLDTQYF | TGCAGCGTTGAAGATCGACGGACAGGGAGATTGGATACGCAGTATTTT
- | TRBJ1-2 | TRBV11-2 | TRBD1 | CASSLGQGDGYTF | TGTGCCAGCAGCTTAGGACAGGGAGACGGCTACACCTTC
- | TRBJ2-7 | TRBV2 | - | CASLGGHEQYF | TGTGCCAGCCTAGGGGGTCACGAGCAGTACTTC
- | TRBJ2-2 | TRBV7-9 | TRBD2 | CASSLRTAGVPPAGELFF | TGTGCCAGCAGCCTAAGGACAGCGGGGGTTCCCCCCGCCGGGGAGCTGTTTTTT
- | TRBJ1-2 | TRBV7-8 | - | CASSPRGDGGYTF | TGTGCCAGCAGCCCCCGGGGAGATGGAGGCTACACCTTC
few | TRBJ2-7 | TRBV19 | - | CASSMGRSYEQYF | TGTGCCAGTAGTATGGGGAGGTCCTACGAGCAGTACTTC
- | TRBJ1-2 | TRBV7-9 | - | CASSLDVSDTF | TGTGCCAGCAGCCTCGACGTATCCGACACCTTC
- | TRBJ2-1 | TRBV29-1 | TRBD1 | CSCTGTGISQGQFF | TGCAGCTGCACCGGGACAGGGATTTCCCAGGGGCAGTTCTTC
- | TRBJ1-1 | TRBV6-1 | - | CASGRLEAFF | TGTGCCAGCGGTCGGCTTGAAGCTTTCTTT
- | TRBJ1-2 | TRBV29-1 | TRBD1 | CSVEPGQGLYYGYTF | TGCAGCGTTGAACCCGGACAGGGCCTTTACTATGGCTACACCTTC
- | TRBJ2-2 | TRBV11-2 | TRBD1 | CASSSEDRWNTGELFF | TGTGCCAGCAGCTCAGAGGACAGGTGGAACACCGGGGAGCTGTTTTTT
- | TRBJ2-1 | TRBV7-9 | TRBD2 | CASSPPGLVYNEQFF | TGTGCCAGCAGCCCCCCGGGACTAGTATACAATGAGCAGTTCTTC
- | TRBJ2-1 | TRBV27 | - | CASSFPEQFF | TGTGCCAGCAGTTTCCCTGAGCAGTTCTTC
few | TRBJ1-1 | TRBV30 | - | CAWSAQGSTEAFF | TGTGCCTGGAGTGCCCAGGGGAGCACTGAAGCTTTCTTT
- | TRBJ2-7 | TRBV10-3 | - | CAISEPDYGGEQYF | TGTGCCATCAGTGAGCCCGATTACGGGGGCGAGCAGTACTTC
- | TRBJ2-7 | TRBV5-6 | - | CASSPGPNYEQYF | TGTGCCAGCAGCCCGGGACCAAACTACGAGCAGTACTTC
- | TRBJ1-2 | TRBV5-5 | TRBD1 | CASNQMWAGGNYGYTF | TGTGCCAGCAACCAGATGTGGGCAGGGGGCAACTATGGCTACACCTTC
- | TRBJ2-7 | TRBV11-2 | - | CASSLEYTPYEQYF | TGTGCCAGCAGCTTAGAGTACACCCCCTACGAGCAGTACTTC
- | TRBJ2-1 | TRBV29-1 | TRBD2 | CSVAAGAPGSQFF | TGCAGCGTTGCAGCGGGAGCGCCGGGTTCGCAGTTCTTC
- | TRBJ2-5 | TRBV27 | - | CASSLGETQYF | TGTGCCAGCAGTTTGGGGGAGACCCAGTACTTC
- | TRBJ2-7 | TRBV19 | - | CASSQVEGEQYF | TGTGCCAGTAGTCAAGTAGAGGGCGAGCAGTACTTC
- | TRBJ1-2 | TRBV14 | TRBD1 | CASSGQGVANYGYTF | TGTGCCAGCAGCGGGCAGGGGGTGGCTAACTATGGCTACACCTTC
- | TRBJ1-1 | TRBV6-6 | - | CASRWGMNTEAFF | TGTGCCAGCAGATGGGGAATGAACACTGAAGCTTTCTTT
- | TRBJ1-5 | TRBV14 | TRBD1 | CASSQVQPDRALGSNQPQHF | TGTGCCAGCAGCCAAGTACAACCGGACAGGGCCCTCGGTAGCAATCAGCCCCAGCATTTT
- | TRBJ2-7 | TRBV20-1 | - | CSAKRGYEQYF | TGCAGTGCTAAAAGGGGATACGAGCAGTACTTC
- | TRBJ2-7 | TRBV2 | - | CASSEFPRDGTYEQYF | TGTGCCAGCAGTGAATTCCCCCGGGACGGAACCTACGAGCAGTACTTC
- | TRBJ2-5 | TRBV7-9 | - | CASSLRLETQYF | TGTGCCAGCAGCTTGCGATTAGAGACCCAGTACTTC